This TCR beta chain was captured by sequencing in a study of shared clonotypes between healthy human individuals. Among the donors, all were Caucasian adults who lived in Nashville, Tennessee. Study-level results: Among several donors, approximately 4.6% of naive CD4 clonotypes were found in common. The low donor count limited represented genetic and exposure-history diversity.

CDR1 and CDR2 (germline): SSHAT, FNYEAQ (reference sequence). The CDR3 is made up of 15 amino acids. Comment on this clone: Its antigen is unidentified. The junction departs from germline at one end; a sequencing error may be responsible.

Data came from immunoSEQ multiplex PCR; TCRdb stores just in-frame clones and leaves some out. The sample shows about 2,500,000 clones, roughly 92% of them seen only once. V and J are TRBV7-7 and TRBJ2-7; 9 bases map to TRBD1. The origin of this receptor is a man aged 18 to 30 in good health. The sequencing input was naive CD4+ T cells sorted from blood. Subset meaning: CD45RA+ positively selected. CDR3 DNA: TGTGCTAGCAGCCCGGGACAGGGCCGTCTCGGCGAGCAGTACTTC. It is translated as CASSPGQGRLGEQYF.